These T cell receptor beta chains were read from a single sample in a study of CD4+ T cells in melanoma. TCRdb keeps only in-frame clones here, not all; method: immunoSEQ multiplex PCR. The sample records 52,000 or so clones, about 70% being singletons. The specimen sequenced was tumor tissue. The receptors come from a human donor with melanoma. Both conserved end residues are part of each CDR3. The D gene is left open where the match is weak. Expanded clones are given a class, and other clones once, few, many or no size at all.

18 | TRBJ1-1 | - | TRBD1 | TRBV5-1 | TGCGCCAGCAGCTTGCAAGGACAGGAGCCAGGCATGAACACTGAAGCTTTCTTT | CASSLQGQEPGMNTEAFF
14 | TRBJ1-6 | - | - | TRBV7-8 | TGTGCCAGCAGCTTAGAACGGATCAATTCACCCCTCCACTTT | CASSLERINSPLHF
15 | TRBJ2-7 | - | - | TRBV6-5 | TGTGCCAGCAGTTTCCTGGACAGCCCTTCCTACGAGCAGTACTTC | CASSFLDSPSYEQYF
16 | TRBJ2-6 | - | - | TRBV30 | TGTGCCTGGACCCCGTCGCACTCGGCAGGGGCCAACGTCCTGACTTTC | CAWTPSHSAGANVLTF
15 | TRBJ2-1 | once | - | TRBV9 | TGTGCCAGCAGCGTAGGTCGGGGGCAAAGAAATGAGCAGTTCTTC | CASSVGRGQRNEQFF
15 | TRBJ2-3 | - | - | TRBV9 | TGTGCCAGCAGCCCACTAGGGGGGAGCACAGATACGCAGTATTTT | CASSPLGGSTDTQYF
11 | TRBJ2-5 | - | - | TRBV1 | TGCACCAGCAAGACTCAAGAGACCCAGTACTTC | CTSKTQETQYF
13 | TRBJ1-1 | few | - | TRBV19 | TGTGCCAGTAGGTTGGCGGGGAACACTGAAGCTTTCTTT | CASRLAGNTEAFF
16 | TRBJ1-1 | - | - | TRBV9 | TGTGCCAGCACCCCTGGGGGCTTGGGGGGGAACACTGAAGCTTTCTTT | CASTPGGLGGNTEAFF
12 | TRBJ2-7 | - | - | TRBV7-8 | TGTGCCAGCAGCTTATCTCCCTGGGAGCAGTACTTC | CASSLSPWEQYF
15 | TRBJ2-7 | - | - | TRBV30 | TGTGCCTGGAGTGCCGGGACAACTTGGGGCTACGAGCAGTACTTC | CAWSAGTTWGYEQYF
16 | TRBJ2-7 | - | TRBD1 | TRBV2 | TGTGCCAGCAGTGCGACAGGGGGTTTAATATCCTACGAGCAGTACTTC | CASSATGGLISYEQYF
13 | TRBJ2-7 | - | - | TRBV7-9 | TGTGCCAGCAGCTTAGCGCTCGGGGTCGAGCAGTACTTC | CASSLALGVEQYF
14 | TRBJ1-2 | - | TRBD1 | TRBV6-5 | TGTGCCAGCAGTTACCCTGGACAGGACTATGGCTACACCTTC | CASSYPGQDYGYTF
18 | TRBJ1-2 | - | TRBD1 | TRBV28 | TGTGCCAGCAGCACCGGCGGGGTCACAGGGGACACTAACTATGGCTACACCTTC | CASSTGGVTGDTNYGYTF
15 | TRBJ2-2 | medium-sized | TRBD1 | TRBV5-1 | TGCGCCAGCAGCTTGGGGACAGGGATGCCCGGGGAGCTGTTTTTT | CASSLGTGMPGELFF
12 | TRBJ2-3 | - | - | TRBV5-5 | TGTGCCAGCAGTTTTAGCACAGATACGCAGTATTTT | CASSFSTDTQYF
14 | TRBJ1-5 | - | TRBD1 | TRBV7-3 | TGTGCCAGCAGCCCAGGGGGTAGCAATCAGCCCCAGCATTTT | CASSPGGSNQPQHF
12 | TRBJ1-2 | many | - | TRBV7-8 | TGTGCCAGCAGCTCCAACAGCTATGGCTACACCTTC | CASSSNSYGYTF
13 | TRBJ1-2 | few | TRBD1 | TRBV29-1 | TGCAGCGTTGACATGGGGACAGTATATGGCTACACCTTC | CSVDMGTVYGYTF
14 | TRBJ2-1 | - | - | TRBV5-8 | TGTGCCAGCAGCACCGGGCTAGCCTACAATGAGCAGTTCTTC | CASSTGLAYNEQFF
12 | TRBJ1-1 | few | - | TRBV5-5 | TGTGCCAGCAGCTCGACCCTGACTGAAGCTTTCTTT | CASSSTLTEAFF
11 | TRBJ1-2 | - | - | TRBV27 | TGTGCCAGCAGGGAGGACGGCGGCTACACCTTC | CASREDGGYTF
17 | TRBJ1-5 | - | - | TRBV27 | TGTGCCAGCAGTCCGTGGGGGACGCCCAATAGCAATCAGCCCCAGCATTTT | CASSPWGTPNSNQPQHF
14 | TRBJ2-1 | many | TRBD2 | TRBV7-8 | TGTGCCAGCAGCTTAGGTAGCGGGGACGATGAGCAGTTCTTC | CASSLGSGDDEQFF
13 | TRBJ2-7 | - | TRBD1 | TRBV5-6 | TGTGCCAGCAGCAGCCCAGGGGGCTACGAGCAGTACTTC | CASSSPGGYEQYF
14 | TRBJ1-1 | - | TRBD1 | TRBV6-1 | TGTGCCAGCAGGGGACAGGTAGCGAACACTGAAGCTTTCTTT | CASRGQVANTEAFF
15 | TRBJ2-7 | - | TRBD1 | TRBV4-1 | TGCGCCAGCAGCCATCTCCCGGGACAGGGGGCCGAGCAGTACTTC | CASSHLPGQGAEQYF
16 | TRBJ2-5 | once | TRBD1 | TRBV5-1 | TGCGCCAGCAGCTTGATTCCGGGACAGGGGAAAGAGACCCAGTACTTC | CASSLIPGQGKETQYF
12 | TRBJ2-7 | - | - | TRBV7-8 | TGTGCCAGCAGCTTACCGGGGGACGAGCAGTACTTC | CASSLPGDEQYF
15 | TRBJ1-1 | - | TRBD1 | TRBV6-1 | TGTGCCAGCAGTGAAGGTGTGCAGGGGGACACTGAAGCTTTCTTT | CASSEGVQGDTEAFF
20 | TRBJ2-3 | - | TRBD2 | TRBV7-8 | TGTGCCAGCAGCTCCCCAAACCAACCACTAGCGGGGGGGCCGTGGGATACGCAGTATTTT | CASSSPNQPLAGGPWDTQYF
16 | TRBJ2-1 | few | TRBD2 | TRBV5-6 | TGTGCCAGCAGCTCCGGGACTAGCGGGGTCTACAATGAGCAGTTCTTC | CASSSGTSGVYNEQFF
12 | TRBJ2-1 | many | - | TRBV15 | TGTGCCACCAGCGGACCCTACAATGAGCAGTTCTTC | CATSGPYNEQFF
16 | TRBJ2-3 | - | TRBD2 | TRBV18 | TGTGCCAGCTCACCACCGGGACTAGCGGCGTCAGATACGCAGTATTTT | CASSPPGLAASDTQYF
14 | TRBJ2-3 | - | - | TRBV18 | TGTGCCAGCTCACCACCGGACAGCACAGATACGCAGTATTTT | CASSPPDSTDTQYF
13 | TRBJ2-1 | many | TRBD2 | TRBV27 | TGTGCCAGCAGTTTCGGACTAGTTAGGGAGCAGTTCTTC | CASSFGLVREQFF
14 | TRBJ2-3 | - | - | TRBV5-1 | TGCGCCAGCAGCTTGGTTCAGGGCACAGATACGCAGTATTTT | CASSLVQGTDTQYF
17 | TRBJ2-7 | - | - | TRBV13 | TGTGCCAGCAGCACTTATACCCAGGGTCCATTTAACTACGAGCAGTACTTC | CASSTYTQGPFNYEQYF
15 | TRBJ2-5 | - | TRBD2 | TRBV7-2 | TGTGCCAGCAGCTTTAGCGGGGGGGCCGAGGAGACCCAGTACTTC | CASSFSGGAEETQYF
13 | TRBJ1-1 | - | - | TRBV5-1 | TGCGCCAGCAGCTTGGGCAGACGGACTGAAGCTTTCTTT | CASSLGRRTEAFF
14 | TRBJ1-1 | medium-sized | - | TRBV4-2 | TGTGCCAGCAGCAATCACCGAGGCGGCACTGAAGCTTTCTTT | CASSNHRGGTEAFF
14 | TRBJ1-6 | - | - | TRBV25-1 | TGTGCCAGCACAGGAACAGGGAATGGTTCACCCCTCCACTTT | CASTGTGNGSPLHF
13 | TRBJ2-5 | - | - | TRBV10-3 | TGTGCCATCGGGGGAGAGCAAAAAGAGACCCAGTACTTC | CAIGGEQKETQYF
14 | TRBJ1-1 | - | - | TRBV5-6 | TGTGCCAGCAGGGTTGGGGGGGGAGACACTGAAGCTTTCTTT | CASRVGGGDTEAFF
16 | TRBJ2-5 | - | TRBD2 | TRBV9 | TGTGCCAGCAGCGTAGGAGCTAGCGGGGGGAGGGAGACCCAGTACTTC | CASSVGASGGRETQYF
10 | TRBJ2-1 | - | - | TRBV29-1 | TGCAGCGTTGGGGGAAATGAGCAGTTCTTC | CSVGGNEQFF
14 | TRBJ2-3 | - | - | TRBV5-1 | TGCGCCAGCAGCGGAGGGGGCTACACAGATACGCAGTATTTT | CASSGGGYTDTQYF